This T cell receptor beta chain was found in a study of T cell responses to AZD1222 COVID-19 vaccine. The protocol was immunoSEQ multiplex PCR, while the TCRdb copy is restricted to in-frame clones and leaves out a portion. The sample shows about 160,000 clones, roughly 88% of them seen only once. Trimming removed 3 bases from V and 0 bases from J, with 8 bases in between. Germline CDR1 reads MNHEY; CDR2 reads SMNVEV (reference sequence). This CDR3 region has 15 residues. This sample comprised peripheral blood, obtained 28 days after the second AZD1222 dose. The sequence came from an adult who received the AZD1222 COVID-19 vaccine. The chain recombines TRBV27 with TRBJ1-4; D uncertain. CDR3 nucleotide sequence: TGTGCCAGCAGTTTTTCTCGTGCAACTAATGAAAAACTGTTTTTT. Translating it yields CASSFSRATNEKLFF.